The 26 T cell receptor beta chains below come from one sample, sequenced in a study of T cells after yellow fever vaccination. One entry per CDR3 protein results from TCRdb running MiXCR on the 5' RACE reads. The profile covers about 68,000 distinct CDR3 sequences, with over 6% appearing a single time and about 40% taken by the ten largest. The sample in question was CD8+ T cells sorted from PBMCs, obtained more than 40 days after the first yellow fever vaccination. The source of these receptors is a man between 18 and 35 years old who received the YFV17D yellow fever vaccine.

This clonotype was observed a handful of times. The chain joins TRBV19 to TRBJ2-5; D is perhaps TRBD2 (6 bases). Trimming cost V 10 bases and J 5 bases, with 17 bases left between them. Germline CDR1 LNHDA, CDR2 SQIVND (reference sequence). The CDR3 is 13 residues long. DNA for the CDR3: TGTGCCACCTCGGGACTGTTAAGCGAGACCCAGTACTTC. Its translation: CATSGLLSETQYF.

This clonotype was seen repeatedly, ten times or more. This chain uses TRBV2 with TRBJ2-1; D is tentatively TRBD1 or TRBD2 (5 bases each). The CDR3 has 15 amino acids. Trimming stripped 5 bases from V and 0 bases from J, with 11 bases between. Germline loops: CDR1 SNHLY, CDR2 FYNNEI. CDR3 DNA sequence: TGTGCCAGCAGTCGAGGGGCAGCCTCCTACAATGAGCAGTTCTTC. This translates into CASSRGAASYNEQFF.

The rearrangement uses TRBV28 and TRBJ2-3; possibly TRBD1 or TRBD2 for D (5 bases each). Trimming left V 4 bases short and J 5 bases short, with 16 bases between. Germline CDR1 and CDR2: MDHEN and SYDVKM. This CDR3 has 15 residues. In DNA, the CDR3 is TGTGCCAGCAGTTCGCCGGGACCCAGAGGAGATACGCAGTATTTT. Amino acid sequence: CASSSPGPRGDTQYF. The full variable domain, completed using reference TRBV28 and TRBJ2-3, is DVKVTQSSRYLVKRTGEKVFLECVQDMDHENMFWYRQDPGLGLRLIYFSYDVKMKEKGDIPEGYSVSREKKERFSLILESASTNQTSMYLCASSSPGPRGDTQYFGPGTRLTVL.

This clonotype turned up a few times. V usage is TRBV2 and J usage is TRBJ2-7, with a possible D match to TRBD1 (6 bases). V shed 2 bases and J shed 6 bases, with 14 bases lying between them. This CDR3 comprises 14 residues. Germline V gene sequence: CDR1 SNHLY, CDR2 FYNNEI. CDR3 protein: CASSELTGRGEQYV. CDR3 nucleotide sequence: TGTGCCAGCAGTGAACTCACCGGCAGGGGCGAGCAGTACGTC.

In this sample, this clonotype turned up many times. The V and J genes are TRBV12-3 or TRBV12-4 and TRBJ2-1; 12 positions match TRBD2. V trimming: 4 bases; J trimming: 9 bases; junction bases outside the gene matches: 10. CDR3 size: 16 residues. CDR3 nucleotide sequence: TGTGCCAGCAGTTCAGCAAGGACTAGCGGGGTTGGTGAGCAGTTCTTC. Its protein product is CASSSARTSGVGEQFF.

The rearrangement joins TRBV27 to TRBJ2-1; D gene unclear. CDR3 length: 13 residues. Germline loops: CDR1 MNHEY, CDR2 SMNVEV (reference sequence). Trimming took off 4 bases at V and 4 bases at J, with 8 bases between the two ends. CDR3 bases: TGTGCCAGCAGTTGGGCCGTTTACAATGAGCAGTTCTTC. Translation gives CASSWAVYNEQFF.

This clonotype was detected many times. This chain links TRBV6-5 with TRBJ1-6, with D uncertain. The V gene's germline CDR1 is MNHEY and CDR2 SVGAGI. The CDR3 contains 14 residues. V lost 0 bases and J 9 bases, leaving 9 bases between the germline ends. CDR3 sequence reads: CASSYSTFTSPLHF. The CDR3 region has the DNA TGTGCCAGCAGTTACTCGACGTTCACTTCACCCCTCCACTTT.

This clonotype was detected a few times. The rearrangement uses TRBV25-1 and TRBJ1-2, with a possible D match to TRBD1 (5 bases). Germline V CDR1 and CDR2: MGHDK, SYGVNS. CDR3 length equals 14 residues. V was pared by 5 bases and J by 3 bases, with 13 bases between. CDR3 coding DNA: TGTGCCAGCAGTCTATCCGGGACTTACTATGGCTACACCTTC. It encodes CASSLSGTYYGYTF.

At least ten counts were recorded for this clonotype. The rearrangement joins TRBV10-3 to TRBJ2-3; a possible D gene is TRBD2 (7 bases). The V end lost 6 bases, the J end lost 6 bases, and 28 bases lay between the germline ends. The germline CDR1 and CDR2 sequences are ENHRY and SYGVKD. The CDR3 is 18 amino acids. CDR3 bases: TGTGCCATCAGCCTGGGGGGGCTTCGAGCGGGGAGGGCGGATACGCAGTATTTT. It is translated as CAISLGGLRAGRADTQYF.

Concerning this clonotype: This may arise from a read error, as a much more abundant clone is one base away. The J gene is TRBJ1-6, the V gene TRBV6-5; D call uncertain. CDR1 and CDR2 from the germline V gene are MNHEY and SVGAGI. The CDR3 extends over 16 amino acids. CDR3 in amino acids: CASSYDVNSSNSPLHF. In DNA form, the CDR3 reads TGTGCCAGCAGTTACGACGTGAACTCCTCTAATTCACCCCTCCACTTT.

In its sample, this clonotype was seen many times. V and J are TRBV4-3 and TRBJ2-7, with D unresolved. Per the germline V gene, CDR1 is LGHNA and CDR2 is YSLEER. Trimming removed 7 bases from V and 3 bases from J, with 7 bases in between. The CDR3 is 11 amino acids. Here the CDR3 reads CASIRVYEQYV. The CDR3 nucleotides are TGCGCCAGCATCCGGGTCTACGAGCAGTACGTC.

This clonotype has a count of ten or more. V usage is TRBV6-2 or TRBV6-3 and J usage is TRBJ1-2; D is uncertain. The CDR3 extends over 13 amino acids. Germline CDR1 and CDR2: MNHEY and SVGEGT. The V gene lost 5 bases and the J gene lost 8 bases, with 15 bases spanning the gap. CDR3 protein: CASSRGKRGGYTF. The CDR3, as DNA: TGTGCCAGCAGTCGGGGTAAAAGAGGCGGCTACACCTTC.

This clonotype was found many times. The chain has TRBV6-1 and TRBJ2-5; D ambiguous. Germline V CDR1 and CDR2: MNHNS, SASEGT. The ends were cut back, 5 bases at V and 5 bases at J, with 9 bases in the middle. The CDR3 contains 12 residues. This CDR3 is CASSFPLETQYF. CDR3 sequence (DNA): TGTGCCAGCAGTTTCCCTCTGGAGACCCAGTACTTC.

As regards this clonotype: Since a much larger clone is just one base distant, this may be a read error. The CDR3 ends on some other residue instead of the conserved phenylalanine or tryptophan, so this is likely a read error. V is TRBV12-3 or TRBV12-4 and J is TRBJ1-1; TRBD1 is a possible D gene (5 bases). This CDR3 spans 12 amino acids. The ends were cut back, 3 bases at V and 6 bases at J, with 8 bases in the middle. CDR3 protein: CASSFGAAEAFS. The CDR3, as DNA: TGTGCCAGCAGTTTTGGGGCCGCTGAAGCTTTCTCT.

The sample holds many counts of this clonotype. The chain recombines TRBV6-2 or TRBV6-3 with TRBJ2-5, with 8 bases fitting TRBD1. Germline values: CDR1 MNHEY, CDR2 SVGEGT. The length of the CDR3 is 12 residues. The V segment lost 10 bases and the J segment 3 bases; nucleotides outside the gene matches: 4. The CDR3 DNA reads TGTGCCACCCTGACAGGGGAAGAGACCCAGTACTTC. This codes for CATLTGEETQYF.

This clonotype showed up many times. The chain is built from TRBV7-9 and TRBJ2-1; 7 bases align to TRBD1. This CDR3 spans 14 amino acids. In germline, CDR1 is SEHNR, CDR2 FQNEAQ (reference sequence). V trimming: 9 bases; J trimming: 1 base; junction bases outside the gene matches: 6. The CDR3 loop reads CASTGARSYNEQFF. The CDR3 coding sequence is TGTGCCAGTACAGGGGCAAGATCCTACAATGAGCAGTTCTTC.

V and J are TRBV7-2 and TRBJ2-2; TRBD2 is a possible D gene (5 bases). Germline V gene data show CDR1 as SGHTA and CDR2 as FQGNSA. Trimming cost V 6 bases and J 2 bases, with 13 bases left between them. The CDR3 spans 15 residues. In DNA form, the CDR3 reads TGTGCCAGCAGTGGCTTACGGACTAACACCGGGGAGCTGTTTTTT. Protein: CASSGLRTNTGELFF.

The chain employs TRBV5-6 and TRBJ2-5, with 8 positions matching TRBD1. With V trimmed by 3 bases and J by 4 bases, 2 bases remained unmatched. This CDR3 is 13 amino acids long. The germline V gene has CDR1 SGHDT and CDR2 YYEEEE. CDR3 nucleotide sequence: TGTGCCAGCAGCTGGACAGGGATAGAGACCCAGTACTTC. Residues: CASSWTGIETQYF.

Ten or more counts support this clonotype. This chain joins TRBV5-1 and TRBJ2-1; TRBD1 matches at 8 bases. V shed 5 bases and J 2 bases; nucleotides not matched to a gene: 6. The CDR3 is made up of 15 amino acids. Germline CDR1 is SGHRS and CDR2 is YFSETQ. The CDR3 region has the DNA TGCGCCAGCAGTCAGGGGGCCCTAACCTACAATGAGCAGTTCTTC. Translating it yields CASSQGALTYNEQFF.

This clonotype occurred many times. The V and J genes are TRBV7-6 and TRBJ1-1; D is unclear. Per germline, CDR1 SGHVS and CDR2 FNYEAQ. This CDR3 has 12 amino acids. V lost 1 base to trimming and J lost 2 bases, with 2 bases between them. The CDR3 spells CASSLVNTEAFF. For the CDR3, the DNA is TGTGCCAGCAGCTTAGTTAACACTGAAGCTTTCTTT.

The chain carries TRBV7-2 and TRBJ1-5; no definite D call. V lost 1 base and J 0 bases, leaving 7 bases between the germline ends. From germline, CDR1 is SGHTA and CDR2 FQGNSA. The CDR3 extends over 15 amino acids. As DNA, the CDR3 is TGTGCCAGCAGCTTAGGCGGATATAGCAATCAGCCCCAGCATTTT. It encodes CASSLGGYSNQPQHF.

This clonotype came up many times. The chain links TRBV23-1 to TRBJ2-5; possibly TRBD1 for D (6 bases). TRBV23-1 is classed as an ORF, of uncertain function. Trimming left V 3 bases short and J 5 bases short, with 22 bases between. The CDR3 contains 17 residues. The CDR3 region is CASSHLPTTGLVETQYF. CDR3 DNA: TGCGCCAGCAGTCACCTCCCGACCACAGGGCTGGTGGAGACCCAGTACTTC.

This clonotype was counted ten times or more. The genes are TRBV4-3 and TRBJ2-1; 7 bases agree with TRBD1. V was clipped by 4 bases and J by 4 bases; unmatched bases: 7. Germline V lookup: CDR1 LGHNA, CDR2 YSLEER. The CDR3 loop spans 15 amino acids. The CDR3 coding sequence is TGCGCCAGCAGCCCAGGGACAGCAAATTACAATGAGCAGTTCTTC. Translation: CASSPGTANYNEQFF.

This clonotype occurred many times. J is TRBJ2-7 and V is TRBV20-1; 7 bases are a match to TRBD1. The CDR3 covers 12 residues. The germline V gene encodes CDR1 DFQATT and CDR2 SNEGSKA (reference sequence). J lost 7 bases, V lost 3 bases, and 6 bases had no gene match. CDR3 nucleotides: TGCAGTGCTAGGCACAGGGGTTATGAGCAGTACTTC. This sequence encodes CSARHRGYEQYF.

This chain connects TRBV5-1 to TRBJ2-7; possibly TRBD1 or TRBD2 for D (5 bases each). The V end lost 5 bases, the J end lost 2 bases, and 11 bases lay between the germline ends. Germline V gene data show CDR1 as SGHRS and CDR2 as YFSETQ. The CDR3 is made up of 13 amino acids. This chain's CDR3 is CASRDGTAYEQYF. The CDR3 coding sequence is TGCGCCAGCAGGGACGGGACCGCCTACGAGCAGTACTTC. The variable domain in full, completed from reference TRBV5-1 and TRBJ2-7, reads KAGVTQTPRYLIKTRGQQVTLSCSPISGHRSVSWYQQTPGQGLQFLFEYFSETQRNKGNFPGRFSGRQFSNSRSEMNVSTLELGDSALYLCASRDGTAYEQYFGPGTRLTVT.

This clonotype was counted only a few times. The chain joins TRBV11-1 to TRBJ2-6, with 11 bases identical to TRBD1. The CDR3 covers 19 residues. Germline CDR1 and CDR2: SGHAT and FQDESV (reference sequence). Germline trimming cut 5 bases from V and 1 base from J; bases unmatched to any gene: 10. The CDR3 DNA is TGTGCCAGCAGCGGATGGACAGGGGGCGCCTATTCTGGGGCCAACGTCCTGACTTTC. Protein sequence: CASSGWTGGAYSGANVLTF.